This is a list of T cell receptor beta chains from one sample in a study of technical replicates of blood from several donors. Sequencing used immunoSEQ multiplex PCR; TCRdb keeps in-frame clones, though not all of them. The repertoire holds tens of thousands of clones, with 90% to 97% as singletons. The sample consisted of T cells isolated from PBMCs. The source of these receptors is a human donor in good health. Both conserved end residues are trimmed from each CDR3.

TRBV7-3	ASSLNGNTEAF
TRBV4-2	ASSREGLAGDNEQF
TRBV6-1	AIKGAGKGLDGYT
TRBV11-3	ASSSKSGTGDEKLF
TRBV7-3	ASSSIGLSRVEGSHTEAF
TRBV15	ATSSEYLDRSEAF
TRBV7-2	ASSLDQGSYNEQF
TRBV10-3	AISGLDGSYEQY
TRBV19	ASSMGLAETYEQY
TRBV6-1	ASSEVKGGNYGYT
TRBV30	AWIGRNNNEKLF
TRBV2	ATTGDDRVKGYT
TRBV5-5	ASSGSGGSNTGELF
TRBV6-5	ASSYSSIGELF
TRBV13	ASSLVWRRVNTEAF
TRBV6-6	ASSSGEQY
TRBV11-2	ASSRGQADQQF
TRBV7-3	ASSLYLGGTDTQY
TRBV10-3	AISLAGEAYEQY